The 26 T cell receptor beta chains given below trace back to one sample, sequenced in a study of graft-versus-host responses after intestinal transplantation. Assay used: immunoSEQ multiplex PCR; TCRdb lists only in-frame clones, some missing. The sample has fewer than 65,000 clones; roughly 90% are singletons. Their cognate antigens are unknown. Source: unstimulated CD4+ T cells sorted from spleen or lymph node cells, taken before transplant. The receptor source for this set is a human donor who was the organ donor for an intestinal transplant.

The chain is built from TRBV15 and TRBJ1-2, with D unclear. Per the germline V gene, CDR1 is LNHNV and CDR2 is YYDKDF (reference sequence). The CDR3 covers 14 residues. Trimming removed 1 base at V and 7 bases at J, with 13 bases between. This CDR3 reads CATSRATLEGGYTF. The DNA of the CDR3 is TGTGCCACCAGCAGAGCGACACTTGAGGGTGGCTACACCTTC.

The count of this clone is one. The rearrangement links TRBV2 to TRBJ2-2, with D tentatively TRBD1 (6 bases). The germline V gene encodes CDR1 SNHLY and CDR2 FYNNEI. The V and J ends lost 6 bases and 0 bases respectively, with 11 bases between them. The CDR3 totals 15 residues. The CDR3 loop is CASRADRANTGELFF. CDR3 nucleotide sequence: TGTGCCAGCAGAGCGGACAGAGCGAACACCGGGGAGCTGTTTTTT.

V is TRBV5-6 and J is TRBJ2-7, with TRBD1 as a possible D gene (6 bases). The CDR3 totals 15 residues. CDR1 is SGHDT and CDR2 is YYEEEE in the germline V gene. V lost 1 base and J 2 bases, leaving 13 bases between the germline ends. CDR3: CASSLYRESPYEQYF. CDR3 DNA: TGTGCCAGCAGCTTGTACAGGGAATCCCCCTACGAGCAGTACTTC.

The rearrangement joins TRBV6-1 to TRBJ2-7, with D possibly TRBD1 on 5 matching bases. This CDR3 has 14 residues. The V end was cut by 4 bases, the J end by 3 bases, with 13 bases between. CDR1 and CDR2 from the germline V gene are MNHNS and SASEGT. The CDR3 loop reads CASSGGSGVYEQYF. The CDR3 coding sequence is TGTGCCAGCAGTGGGGGCTCGGGCGTCTACGAGCAGTACTTC.

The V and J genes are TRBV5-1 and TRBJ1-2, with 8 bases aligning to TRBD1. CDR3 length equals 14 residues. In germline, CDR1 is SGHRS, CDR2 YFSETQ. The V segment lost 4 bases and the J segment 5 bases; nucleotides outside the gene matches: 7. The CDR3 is CASSLSGTGYGYTF. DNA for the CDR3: TGCGCCAGCAGCCTATCCGGGACAGGTTATGGCTACACCTTC. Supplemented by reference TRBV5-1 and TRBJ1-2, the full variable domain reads KAGVTQTPRYLIKTRGQQVTLSCSPISGHRSVSWYQQTPGQGLQFLFEYFSETQRNKGNFPGRFSGRQFSNSRSEMNVSTLELGDSALYLCASSLSGTGYGYTFGSGTRLTVV.

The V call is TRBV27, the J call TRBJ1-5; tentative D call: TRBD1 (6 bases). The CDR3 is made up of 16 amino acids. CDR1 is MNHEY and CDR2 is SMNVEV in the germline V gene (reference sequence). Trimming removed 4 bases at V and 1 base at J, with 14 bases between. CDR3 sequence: CASSWGGGRSNQPQHF. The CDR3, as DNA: TGTGCCAGCAGTTGGGGCGGGGGCAGGAGCAATCAGCCCCAGCATTTT.

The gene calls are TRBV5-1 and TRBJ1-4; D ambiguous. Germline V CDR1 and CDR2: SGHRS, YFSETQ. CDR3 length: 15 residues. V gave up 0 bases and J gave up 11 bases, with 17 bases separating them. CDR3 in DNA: TGCGCCAGCAGCTTGGAAGGAGGGTTTAATGGGAAACTGTTTTTT. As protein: CASSLEGGFNGKLFF.

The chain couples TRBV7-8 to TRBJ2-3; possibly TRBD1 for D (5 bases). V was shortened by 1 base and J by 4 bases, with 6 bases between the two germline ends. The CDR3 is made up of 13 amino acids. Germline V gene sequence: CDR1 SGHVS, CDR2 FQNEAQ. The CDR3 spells CASSLGQPDTQYF. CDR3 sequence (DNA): TGTGCCAGCAGCTTAGGACAGCCAGATACGCAGTATTTT.

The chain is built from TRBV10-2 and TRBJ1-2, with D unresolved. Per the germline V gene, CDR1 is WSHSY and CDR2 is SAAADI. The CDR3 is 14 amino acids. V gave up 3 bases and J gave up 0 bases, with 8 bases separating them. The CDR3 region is CASSDREPNYGYTF. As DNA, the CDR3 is TGCGCCAGCAGTGATCGGGAACCTAACTATGGCTACACCTTC.

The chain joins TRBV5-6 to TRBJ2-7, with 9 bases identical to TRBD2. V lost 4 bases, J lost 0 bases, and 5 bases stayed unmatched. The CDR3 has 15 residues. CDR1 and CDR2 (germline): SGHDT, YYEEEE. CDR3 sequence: CASSGTSGHSYEQYF. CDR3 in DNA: TGTGCCAGCAGCGGTACTAGCGGGCACTCCTACGAGCAGTACTTC. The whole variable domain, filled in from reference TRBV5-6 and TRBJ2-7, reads DAGVTQSPTHLIKTRGQQVTLRCSPKSGHDTVSWYQQALGQGPQFIFQYYEEEERQRGNFPDRFSGHQFPNYSSELNVNALLLGDSALYLCASSGTSGHSYEQYFGPGTRLTVT.

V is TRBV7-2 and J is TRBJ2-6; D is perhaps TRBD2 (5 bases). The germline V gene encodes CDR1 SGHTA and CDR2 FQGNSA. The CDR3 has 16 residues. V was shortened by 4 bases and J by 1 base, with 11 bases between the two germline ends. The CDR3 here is CASSSQTGSGANVLTF. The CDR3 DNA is TGTGCCAGCAGCTCCCAGACGGGGTCTGGGGCCAACGTCCTGACTTTC.

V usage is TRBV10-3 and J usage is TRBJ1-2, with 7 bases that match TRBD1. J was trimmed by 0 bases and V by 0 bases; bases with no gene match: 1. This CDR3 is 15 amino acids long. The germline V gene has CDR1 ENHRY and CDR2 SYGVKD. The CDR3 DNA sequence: TGTGCCATCAGTGAGTCGGGGACAGCTAACTATGGCTACACCTTC. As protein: CAISESGTANYGYTF.

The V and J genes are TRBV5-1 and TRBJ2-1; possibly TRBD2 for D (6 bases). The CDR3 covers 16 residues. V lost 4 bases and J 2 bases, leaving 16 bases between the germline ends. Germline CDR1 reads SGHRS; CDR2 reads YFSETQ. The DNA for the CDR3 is TGCGCCAGCAGCCCCACGGGCGGGAACGCCTACAATGAGCAGTTCTTC. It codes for CASSPTGGNAYNEQFF. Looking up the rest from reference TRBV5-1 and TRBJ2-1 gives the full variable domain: KAGVTQTPRYLIKTRGQQVTLSCSPISGHRSVSWYQQTPGQGLQFLFEYFSETQRNKGNFPGRFSGRQFSNSRSEMNVSTLELGDSALYLCASSPTGGNAYNEQFFGPGTRLTVL.

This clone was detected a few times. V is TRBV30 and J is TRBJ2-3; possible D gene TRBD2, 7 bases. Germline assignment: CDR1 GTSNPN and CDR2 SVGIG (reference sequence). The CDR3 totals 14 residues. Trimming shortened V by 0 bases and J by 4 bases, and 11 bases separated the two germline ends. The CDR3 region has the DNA TGTGCCTGGAGTGTAGGGGGGGTCCCAGATACGCAGTATTTT. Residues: CAWSVGGVPDTQYF.

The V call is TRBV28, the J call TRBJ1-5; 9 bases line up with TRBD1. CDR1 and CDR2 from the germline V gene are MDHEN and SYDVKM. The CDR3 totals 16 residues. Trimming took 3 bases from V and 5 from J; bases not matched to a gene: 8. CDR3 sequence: CASSFPPRTGDQPQHF. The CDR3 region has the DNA TGTGCCAGCAGTTTCCCCCCTCGGACAGGGGATCAGCCCCAGCATTTT.

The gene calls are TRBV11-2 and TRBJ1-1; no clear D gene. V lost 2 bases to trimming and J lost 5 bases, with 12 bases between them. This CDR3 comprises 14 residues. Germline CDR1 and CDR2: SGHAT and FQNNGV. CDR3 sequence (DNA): TGTGCCAGCAGCTTATTTAGGACTAGGACTGAAGCTTTCTTT. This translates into CASSLFRTRTEAFF.

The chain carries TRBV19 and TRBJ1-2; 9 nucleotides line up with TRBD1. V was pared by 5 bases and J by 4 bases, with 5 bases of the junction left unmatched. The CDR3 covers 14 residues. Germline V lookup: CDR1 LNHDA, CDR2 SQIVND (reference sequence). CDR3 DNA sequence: TGTGCCAGTAGTCGGGACAGGGCTTTCTATGGCTACACCTTC. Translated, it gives CASSRDRAFYGYTF.

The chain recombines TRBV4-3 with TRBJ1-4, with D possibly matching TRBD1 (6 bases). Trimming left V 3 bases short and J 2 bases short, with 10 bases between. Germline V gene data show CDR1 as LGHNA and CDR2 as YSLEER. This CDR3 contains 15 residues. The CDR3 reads CASSHDRSTNEKLFF. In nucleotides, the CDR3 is TGCGCCAGCAGCCACGACAGGAGTACTAATGAAAAACTGTTTTTT.

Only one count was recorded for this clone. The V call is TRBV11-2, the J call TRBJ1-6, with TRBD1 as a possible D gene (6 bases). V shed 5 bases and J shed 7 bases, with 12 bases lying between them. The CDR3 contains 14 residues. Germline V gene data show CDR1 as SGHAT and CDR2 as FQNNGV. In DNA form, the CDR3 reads TGTGCCAGCAGCCCAGGACAGATAAATTCACCCCTCCACTTT. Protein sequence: CASSPGQINSPLHF.

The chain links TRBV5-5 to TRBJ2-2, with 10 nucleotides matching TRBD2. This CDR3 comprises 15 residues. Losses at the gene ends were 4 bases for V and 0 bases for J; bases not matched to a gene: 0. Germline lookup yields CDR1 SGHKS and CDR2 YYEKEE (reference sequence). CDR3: CASSGTSANTGELFF. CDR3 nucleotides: TGTGCCAGCAGCGGGACTAGCGCGAACACCGGGGAGCTGTTTTTT.

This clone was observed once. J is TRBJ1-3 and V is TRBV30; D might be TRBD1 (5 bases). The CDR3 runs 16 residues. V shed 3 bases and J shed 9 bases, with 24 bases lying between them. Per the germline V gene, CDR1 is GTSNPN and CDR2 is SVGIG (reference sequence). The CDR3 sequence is CAWRVSGGVGVRTIYF. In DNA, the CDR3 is TGTGCCTGGAGGGTAAGCGGAGGGGTCGGCGTACGCACCATATATTTT. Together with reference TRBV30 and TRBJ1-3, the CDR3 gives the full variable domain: SQTIHQWPATLVQPVGSPLSLECTVEGTSNPNLYWYRQAAGRGLQLLFYSVGIGQISSEVPQNLSASRPQDRQFILSSKKLLLSDSGFYLCAWRVSGGVGVRTIYFGEGSWLTVV.

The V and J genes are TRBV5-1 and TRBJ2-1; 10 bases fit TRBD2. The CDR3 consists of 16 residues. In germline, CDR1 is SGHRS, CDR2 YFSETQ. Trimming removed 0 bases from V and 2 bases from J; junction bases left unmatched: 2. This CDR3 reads CASSLGGTSAYNEQFF. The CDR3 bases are TGCGCCAGCAGCTTGGGCGGGACTAGCGCCTACAATGAGCAGTTCTTC.

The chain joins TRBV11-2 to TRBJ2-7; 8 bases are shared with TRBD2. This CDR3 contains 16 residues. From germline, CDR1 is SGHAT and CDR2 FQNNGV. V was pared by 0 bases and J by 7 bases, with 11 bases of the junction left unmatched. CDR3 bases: TGTGCCAGCAGCTTAGAATACGGGAGGGCTTCTCTAGAGCAGTACTTC. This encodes CASSLEYGRASLEQYF.

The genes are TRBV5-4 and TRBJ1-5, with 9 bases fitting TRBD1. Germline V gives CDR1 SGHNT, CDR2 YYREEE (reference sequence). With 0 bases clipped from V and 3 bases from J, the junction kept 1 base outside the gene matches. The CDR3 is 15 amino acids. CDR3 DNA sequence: TGTGCCAGCAGCTTGGACAGGGGGCACAATCAGCCCCAGCATTTT. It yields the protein CASSLDRGHNQPQHF.

The CDR3 DNA sequence: TGTGCCAGCACCCGGTCCCTGGGGCCATACAATGAGCAGTTCTTC. It yields the protein CASTRSLGPYNEQFF. J is TRBJ2-1 and V is TRBV2; tentatively, D is TRBD1 (5 bases). Germline CDR1 and CDR2: SNHLY and FYNNEI. The CDR3 runs to 15 residues. The V gene lost 7 bases and the J gene lost 4 bases, with 17 bases spanning the gap.

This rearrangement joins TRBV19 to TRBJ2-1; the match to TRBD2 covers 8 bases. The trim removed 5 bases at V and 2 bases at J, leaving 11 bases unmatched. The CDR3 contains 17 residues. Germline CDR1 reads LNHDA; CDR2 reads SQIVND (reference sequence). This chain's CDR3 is CASSPSLAAATYNEQFF. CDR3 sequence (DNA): TGTGCCAGTAGTCCGTCACTAGCGGCGGCTACCTACAATGAGCAGTTCTTC.